Listed below are T cell receptor beta chains from one sample, sequenced in a study of blood T cell repertoires in COVID-19. Some clones are missing from TCRdb's copy, which holds only in-frame ones; the method was immunoSEQ multiplex PCR. The data show about 200,000 clones, 65% to 90% seen once. Sequencing was performed on peripheral blood. The source is a woman in her 70s with COVID-19, enrolled during active disease. Each CDR3 is given with its conserved first and last residue.

v_call | cdr3_aa
TRBV6-6 | CASSSPLYEQYF
TRBV21-1 | CASILIDGSPSTDTQYF
TRBV19 | CASHGQGDYGYTF
TRBV7-9 | CASSLKSTGDGYTF
TRBV6-2/TRBV6-3 | CASSYPRLAGAHEQYF
TRBV9 | CASSATSGRANEQFF
TRBV7-7 | CASSLAGLGETQYF
TRBV6-5 | CASRGTGGEQYF
TRBV3-1/TRBV3-2 | CASSHGQGKYNQPQHF
TRBV9 | CASSVAGTGREQYF
TRBV7-2 | CASSKTGGYNEQFF
TRBV11-2 | CASSPGQGTYNEQFF
TRBV6-5 | CASHTTRLYNEQFF
TRBV4-1 | CASSQDWLSNQPQHF
TRBV7-2 | CASSAYDRGLYNEQFF
TRBV7-9 | CASSLGSPRELFF
TRBV6-6 | CASRPVPGHPEAFF
TRBV2 | CASDPDRADGYTF
TRBV2 | CASSGHPAGYEQYF
TRBV18 | CASSPTGPRTYGYTF
TRBV6-2/TRBV6-3 | CASSYSAYSGELFF
TRBV29-1 | CSGQEGEAFF
TRBV5-1 | CASSLGLAGGPSNEQFF
TRBV30 | CAWTRGGLAGNQETQYF
TRBV28 | CASSLPLSYEQYF
TRBV7-3 | CASAPTGGRETQYF
TRBV5-1 | CASSPEAQTGEKLFF
TRBV5-1 | CASSLSDSPLHF
TRBV2 | CASKMQGARQPQHF
TRBV5-1 | CASSLIGQVVDTQYF
TRBV7-9 | CASSLMTGSTDGYTF
TRBV30 | CAFQQGPNYGYTF
TRBV7-8 | CASSLTGGDFFNTEAFF
TRBV3-1/TRBV3-2 | CASSYRADFRGYTF
TRBV16 | CASSRSGVNEQFF
TRBV7-2 | CASSLVSVAKNIQYF
TRBV6-5 | CASSRNEQYF
TRBV20-1 | CSASSSSGANVLTF
TRBV9 | CASSETGEGEKLFF